The present T cell receptor beta chain was sequenced within a study of a mutant IDH1 vaccine in newly diagnosed glioma. V dropped 6 bases and J dropped 1 base, with 13 bases sitting between them. The CDR3 extends over 13 amino acids. CDR1 is SQVTM and CDR2 is ANQGSEA in the germline V gene. Concerning this clone: Its antigen is currently unknown.

TCRdb's copy holds only in-frame clones and misses some; the assay was immunoSEQ multiplex PCR. Of approximately 47,000 clones listed, about 88% are singletons. Sample time point: week 35, safety follow-up. A 20-mer mutant IDH1 peptide at 300 ug was injected subcutaneously with topical imiquimod. Patients received eight vaccinations in weeks 1, 3, 5, 7, 11, 15, 19, 23. This clonotype was obtained from a woman aged 35 to 49 with glioma. The sample here was PBMCs, taken from a glioma patient whose treatment included an IDH1 peptide vaccine. V gene TRBV29-1 combines with J gene TRBJ2-7, with TRBD2 as a possible D gene (5 bases). The CDR3 DNA reads TGCAGCGTCGGGCTAGCACCATCCTACGAGCAGTACTTC. Translation: CSVGLAPSYEQYF.